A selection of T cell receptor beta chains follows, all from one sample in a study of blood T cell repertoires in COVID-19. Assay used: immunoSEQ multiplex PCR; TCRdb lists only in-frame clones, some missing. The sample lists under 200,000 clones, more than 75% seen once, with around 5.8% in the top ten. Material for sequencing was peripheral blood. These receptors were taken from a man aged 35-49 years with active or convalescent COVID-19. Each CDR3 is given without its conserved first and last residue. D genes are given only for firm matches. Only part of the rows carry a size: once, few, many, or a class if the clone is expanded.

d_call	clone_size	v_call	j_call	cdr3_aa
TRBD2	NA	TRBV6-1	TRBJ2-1	ASSVAGVMDEQF
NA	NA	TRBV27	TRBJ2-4	ASSFLQGGYIQY
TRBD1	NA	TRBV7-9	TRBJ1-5	ASSTGTGDRNQPQH
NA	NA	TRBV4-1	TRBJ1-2	ASSQEAGAEANYGYT
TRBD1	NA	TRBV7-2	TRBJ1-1	ASSFTPGQVLNTEAF
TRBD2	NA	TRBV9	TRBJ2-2	ASSPTSWGGTGELF
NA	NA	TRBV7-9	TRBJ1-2	ASSLGASYGYT
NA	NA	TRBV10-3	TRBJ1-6	ATEKGVGSPLH
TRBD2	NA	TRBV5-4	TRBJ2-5	ASGPAGRGVGETQY
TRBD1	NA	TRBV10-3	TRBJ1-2	AISRQGLSNYGYT
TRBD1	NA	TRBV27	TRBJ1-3	ASTSRATPGQSGNTIY
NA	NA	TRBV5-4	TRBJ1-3	ASSFQGNKGNTIY
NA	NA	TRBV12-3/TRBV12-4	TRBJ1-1	ASSGQQNTEAF
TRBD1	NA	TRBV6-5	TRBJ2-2	ASGRDSGLGELF
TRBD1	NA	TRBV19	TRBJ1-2	ASRAIRRDRGVYGYT
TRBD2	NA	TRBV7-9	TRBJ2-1	ASSSPVASGRSSYNEQF
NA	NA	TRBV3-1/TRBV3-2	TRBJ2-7	ASSQATGVHEQY
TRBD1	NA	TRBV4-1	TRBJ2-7	ASSQEDRVSYEQY
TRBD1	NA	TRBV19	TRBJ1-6	ASRHFGDSSYNSPLH
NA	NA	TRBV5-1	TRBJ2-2	ASSSRDSGNTGELF
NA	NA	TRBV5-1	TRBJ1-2	ASSLSRTSNYGYT
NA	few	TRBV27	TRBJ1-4	ASSPWDKTNEKLF
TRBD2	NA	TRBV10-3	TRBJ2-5	AMTSGGGETQY
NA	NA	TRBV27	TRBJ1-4	ASSPQRPSRREKLF
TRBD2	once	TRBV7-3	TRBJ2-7	ASSLSSGGPYEQY
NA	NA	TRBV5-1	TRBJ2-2	ASSLYSLGTGELF
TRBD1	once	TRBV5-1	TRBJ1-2	ASTHRDRGGGYT
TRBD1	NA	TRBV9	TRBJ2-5	ASSAGGEETQY
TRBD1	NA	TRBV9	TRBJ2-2	ASSVSPGQGASTGELF
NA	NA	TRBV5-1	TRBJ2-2	ATSDGGANTGELF
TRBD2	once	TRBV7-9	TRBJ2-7	ASSLQGLAGPSSYEQY
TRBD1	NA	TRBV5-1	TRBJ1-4	ASSLASGGREKLF
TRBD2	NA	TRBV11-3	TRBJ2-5	ASSLLAGSETQY
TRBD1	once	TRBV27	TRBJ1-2	ASSPGQGFYGYT
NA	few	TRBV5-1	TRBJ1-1	ASSLAGGTKAF
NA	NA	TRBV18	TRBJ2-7	ASSPGTNYEQY
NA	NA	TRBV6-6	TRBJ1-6	ASSYFPSRPPGPGPSPLH
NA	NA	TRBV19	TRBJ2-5	ASSTLELQETQY
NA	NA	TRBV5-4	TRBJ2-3	ASRLITENTDTQY
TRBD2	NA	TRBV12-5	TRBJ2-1	ASGARSGTSGRYEQF
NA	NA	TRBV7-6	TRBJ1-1	ASSLETKNTEAF
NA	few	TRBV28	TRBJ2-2	ASSLFWMGADTGELF
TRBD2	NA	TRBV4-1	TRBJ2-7	ASSQTLAGAPYEQY
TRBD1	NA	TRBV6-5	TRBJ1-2	ASRQGEDYGYT
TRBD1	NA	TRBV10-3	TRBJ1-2	AISGRGQSYGYT
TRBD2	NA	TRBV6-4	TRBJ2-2	ASRNTGLAGNGELF
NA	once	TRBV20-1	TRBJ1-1	SASSQLTEAF
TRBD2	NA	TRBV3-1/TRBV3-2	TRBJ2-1	ASSQAGRFDSYNEQF
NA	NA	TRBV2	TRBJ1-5	ASSEWQGQPQH
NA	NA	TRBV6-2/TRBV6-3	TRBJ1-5	ASSYRQSAGHSNQPQH
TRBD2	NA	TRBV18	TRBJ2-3	ASSPTSGAPLVTQY
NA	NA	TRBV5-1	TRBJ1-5	ASSPGLSNQPQH
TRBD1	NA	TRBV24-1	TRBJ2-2	ATSVAYRDRGSTGELF
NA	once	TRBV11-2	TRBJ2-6	ASSLGLSGANVLT
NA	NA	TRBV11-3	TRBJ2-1	ASSLMGGGVPPKLNEQF